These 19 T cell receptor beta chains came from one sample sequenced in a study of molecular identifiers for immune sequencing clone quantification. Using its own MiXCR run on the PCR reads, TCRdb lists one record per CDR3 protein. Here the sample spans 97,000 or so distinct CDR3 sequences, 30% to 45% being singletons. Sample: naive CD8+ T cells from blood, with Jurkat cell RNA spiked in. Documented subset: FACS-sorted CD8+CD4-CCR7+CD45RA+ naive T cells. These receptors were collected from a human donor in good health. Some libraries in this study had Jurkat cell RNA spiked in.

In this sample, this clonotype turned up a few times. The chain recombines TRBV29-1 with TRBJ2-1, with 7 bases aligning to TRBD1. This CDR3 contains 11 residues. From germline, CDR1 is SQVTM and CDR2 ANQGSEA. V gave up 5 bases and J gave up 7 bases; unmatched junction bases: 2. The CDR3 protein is CSVPTGNEQFF. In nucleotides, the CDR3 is TGCAGCGTTCCGACAGGGAATGAGCAGTTCTTC.

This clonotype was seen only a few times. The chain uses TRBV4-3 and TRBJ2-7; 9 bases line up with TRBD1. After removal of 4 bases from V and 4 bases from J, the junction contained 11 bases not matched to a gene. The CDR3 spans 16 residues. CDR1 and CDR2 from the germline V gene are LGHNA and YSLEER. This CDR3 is CASSPAGTGFVYEQYF. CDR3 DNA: TGCGCCAGCAGCCCCGCCGGGACAGGGTTTGTGTACGAGCAGTACTTC.

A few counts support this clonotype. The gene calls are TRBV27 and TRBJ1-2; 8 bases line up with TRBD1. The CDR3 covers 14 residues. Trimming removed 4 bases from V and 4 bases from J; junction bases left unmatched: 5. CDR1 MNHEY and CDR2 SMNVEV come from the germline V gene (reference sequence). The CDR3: CASSYQGAGYGYTF. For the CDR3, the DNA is TGTGCCAGCAGTTACCAGGGGGCGGGCTATGGCTACACCTTC.

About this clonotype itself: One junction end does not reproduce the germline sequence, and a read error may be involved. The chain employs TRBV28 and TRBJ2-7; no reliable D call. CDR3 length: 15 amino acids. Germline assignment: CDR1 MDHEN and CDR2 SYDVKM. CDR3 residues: CASSSFLLAAYERYF. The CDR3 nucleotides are TGTGCCAGCAGCTCCTTCTTACTGGCGGCCTACGAGCGGTACTTC.

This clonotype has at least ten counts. CDR3 region: CASSPLSKETQYF. In DNA form, the CDR3 reads TGTGCCAGCAGCCCCCTGAGTAAAGAGACCCAGTACTTC. The chain links TRBV7-2 to TRBJ2-5; no definite D call. The CDR3 consists of 13 residues. Germline V gives CDR1 SGHTA, CDR2 FQGNSA. Deletions cut 5 bases from V and 3 bases from J, with 10 bases between.

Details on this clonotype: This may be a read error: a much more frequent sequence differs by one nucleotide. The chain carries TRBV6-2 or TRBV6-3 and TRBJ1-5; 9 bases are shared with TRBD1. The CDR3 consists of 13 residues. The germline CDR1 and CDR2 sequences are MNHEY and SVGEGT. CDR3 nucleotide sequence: TGTGACAGCAGGGACAGGGAAGGTCAGCCCCAGCATTTT. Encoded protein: CDSRDREGQPQHF.

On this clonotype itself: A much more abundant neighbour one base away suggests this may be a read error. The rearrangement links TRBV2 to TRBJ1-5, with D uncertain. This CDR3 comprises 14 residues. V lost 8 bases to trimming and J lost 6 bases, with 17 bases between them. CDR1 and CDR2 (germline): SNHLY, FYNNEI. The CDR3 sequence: CASREEWGRQPQHF. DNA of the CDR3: TGTGCCAGCCGGGAGGAGTGGGGTCGTCAGCCCCAGCATTTT. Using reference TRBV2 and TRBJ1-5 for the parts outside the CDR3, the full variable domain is EPEVTQTPSHQVTQMGQEVILRCVPISNHLYFYWYRQILGQKVEFLVSFYNNEISEKSEIFDDQFSVERPDGSNFTLKIRSTKLEDSAMYFCASREEWGRQPQHFGDGTRLSIL.

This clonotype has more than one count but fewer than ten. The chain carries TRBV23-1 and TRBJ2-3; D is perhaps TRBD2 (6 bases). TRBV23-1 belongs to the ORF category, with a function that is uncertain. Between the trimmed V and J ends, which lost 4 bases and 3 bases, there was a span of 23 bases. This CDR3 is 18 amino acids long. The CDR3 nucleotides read TGCGCCAGCAGTCCCCGCAAATTAGCGGAGCCATGTACAGATACGCAGTATTTT. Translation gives CASSPRKLAEPCTDTQYF.

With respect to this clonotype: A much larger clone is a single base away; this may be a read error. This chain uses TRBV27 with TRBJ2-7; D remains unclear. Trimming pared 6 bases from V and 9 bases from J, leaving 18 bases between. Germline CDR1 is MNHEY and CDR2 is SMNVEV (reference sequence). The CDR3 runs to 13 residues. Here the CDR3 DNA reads TGTGCCAGCAGGTGGTCACTGCTCCGGGCGCAGTACTTC. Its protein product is CASRWSLLRAQYF.

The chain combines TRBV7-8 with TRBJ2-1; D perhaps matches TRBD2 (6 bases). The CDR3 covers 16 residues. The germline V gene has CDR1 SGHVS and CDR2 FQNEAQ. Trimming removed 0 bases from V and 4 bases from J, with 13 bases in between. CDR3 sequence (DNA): TGTGCCAGCAGCTTAGCGCTAGTCGGGAGTTACAATGAGCAGTTCTTC. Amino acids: CASSLALVGSYNEQFF.

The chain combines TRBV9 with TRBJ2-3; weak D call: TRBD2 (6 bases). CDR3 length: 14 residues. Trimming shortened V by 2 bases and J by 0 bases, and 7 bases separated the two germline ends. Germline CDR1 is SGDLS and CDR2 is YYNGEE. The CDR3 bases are TGTGCCAGCAGCGTTAGCGGTAGCACAGATACGCAGTATTTT. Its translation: CASSVSGSTDTQYF.

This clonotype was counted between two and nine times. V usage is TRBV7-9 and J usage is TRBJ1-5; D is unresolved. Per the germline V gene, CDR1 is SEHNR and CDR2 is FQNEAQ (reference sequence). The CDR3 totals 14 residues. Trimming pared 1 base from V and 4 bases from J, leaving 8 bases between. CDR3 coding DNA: TGTGCCAGCAGCTTAGTGGGAGCGAATCAGCCCCAGCATTTT. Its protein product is CASSLVGANQPQHF.

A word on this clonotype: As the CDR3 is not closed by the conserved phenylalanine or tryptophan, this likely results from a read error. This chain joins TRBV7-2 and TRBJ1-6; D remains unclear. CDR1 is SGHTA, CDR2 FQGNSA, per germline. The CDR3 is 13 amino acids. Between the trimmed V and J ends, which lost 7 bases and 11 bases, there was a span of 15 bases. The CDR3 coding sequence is TGTGCCAGCACATCGTCAGGTATCACACCCCTCCACTAT. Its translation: CASTSSGITPLHY.

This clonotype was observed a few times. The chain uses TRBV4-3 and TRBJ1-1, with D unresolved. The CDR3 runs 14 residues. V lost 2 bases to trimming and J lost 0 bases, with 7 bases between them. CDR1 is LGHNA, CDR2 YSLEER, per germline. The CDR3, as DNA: TGCGCCAGCAGCCAATCTCTAATGAACACTGAAGCTTTCTTT. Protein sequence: CASSQSLMNTEAFF.

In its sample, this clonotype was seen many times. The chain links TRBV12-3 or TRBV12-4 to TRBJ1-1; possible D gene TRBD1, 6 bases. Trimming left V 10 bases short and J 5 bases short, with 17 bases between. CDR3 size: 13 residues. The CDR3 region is CATITGFWTEAFF. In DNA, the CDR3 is TGTGCCACAATAACAGGGTTTTGGACTGAAGCTTTCTTT.

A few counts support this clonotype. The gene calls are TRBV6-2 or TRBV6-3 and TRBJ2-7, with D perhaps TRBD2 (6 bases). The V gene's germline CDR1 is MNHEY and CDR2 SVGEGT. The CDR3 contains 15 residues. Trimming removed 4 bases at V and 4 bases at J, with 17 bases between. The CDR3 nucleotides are TGTGCCAGCAGTTCCCAGCGACTAGAGCTATACGAGCAGTACTTC. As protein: CASSSQRLELYEQYF.

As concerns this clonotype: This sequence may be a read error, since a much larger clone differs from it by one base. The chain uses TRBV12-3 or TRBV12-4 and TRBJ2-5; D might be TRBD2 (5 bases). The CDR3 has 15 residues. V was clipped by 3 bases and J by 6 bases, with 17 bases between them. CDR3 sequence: CASSFEGNGLQTQYF. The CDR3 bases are TGTGCCAGCAGTTTCGAGGGTAATGGTTTACAGACCCAGTACTTC.

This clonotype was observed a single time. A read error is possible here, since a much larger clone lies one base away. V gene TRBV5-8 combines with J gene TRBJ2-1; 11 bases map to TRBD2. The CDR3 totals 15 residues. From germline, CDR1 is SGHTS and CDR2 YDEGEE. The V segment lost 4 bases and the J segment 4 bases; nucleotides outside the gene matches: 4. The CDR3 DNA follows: TGTGCCAGCAGCCCGGGACTAGCGGAGTACAATGAGCAGTTCTTC. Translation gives CASSPGLAEYNEQFF.

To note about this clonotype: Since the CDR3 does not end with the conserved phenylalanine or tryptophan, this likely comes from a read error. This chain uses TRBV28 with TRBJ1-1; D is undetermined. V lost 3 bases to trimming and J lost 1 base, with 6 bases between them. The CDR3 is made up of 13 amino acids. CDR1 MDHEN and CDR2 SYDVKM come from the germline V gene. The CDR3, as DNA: TGTGCCAGCAGTTTCATGGCGAACACTGAAGCTTTCTAT. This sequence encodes CASSFMANTEAFY.